This T cell receptor (beta chain) was sequenced in a study of shared clonotypes between healthy human individuals. Trimming removed 6 bases from V and 8 bases from J, with 8 bases in between. The CDR3 consists of 11 residues. The germline gives CDR1 SGHVS, CDR2 FQNEAQ. Libraries were prepared by immunoSEQ multiplex PCR; TCRdb keeps only in-frame clonotypes and omits some of them. The sample yields a few hundred thousand clones, roughly three quarters seen once. This TCR derives from a woman in her thirties or forties in good health. Some clones in this sample may be carry-over from other donors' samples. Source material: PBMCs. The chain employs TRBV7-8 and TRBJ2-4, with no clear D. The CDR3 sequence: CASSIGDIQYF. The CDR3 DNA follows: TGTGCCAGCAGTATTGGGGACATTCAGTACTTC.